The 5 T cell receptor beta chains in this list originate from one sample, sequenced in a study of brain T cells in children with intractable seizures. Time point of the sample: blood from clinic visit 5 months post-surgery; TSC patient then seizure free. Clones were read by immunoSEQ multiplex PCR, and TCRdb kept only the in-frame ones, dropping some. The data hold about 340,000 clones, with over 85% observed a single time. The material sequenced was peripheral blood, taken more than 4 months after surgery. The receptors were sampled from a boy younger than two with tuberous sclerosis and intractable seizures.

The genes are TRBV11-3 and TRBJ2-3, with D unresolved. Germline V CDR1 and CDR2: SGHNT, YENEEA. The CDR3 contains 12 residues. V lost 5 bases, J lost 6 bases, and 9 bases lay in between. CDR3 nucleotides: TGTGCCAGCAGCCAACTTGGGGATACGCAGTATTTT. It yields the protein CASSQLGDTQYF.

The CDR3 is CAWSALGAQYGYTF. The CDR3 DNA reads TGTGCCTGGAGTGCCCTCGGCGCTCAATATGGCTACACCTTC. This chain uses TRBV30 with TRBJ1-2; D is undetermined. Germline V gene data show CDR1 as GTSNPN and CDR2 as SVGIG (reference sequence). Trimming left V 1 base short and J 5 bases short, with 14 bases between. The length of the CDR3 is 14 residues. Full variable domain (missing parts from reference TRBV30 and TRBJ1-2): SQTIHQWPATLVQPVGSPLSLECTVEGTSNPNLYWYRQAAGRGLQLLFYSVGIGQISSEVPQNLSASRPQDRQFILSSKKLLLSDSGFYLCAWSALGAQYGYTFGSGTRLTVV.

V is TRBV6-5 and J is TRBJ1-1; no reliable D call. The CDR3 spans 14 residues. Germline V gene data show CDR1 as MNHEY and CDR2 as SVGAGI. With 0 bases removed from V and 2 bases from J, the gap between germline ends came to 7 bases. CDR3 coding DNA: TGTGCCAGCAGTTACTCGCCGCAAAACACTGAAGCTTTCTTT. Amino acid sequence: CASSYSPQNTEAFF.

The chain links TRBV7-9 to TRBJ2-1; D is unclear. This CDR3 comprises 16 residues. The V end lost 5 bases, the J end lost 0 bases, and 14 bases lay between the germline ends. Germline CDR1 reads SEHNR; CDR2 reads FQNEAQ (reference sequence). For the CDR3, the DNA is TGTGCCAGCAGCCCGACTTCCCTCCCCTCCTACAATGAGCAGTTCTTC. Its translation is CASSPTSLPSYNEQFF.

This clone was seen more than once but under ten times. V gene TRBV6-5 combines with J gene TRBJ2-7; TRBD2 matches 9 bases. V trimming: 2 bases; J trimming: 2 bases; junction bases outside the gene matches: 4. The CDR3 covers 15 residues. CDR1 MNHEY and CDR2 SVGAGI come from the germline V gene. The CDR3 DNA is TGTGCCAGCAGTTACCTGCTAGCGGGGCCCTACGAGCAGTACTTC. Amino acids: CASSYLLAGPYEQYF.